These 31 T cell receptor beta chains share one sample of origin, sequenced in a study of early T cells in non-severe SARS-CoV-2 infection. TCRdb recomputed calls from the 5' RACE reads with MiXCR, one row per CDR3 protein. Of about 48,000 distinct CDR3 sequences in the sample, around 13% were seen once. Sequencing used whole blood. The receptors originated from an adult who was a healthcare worker with PCR-confirmed SARS-CoV-2 infection or an uninfected control (not recorded which).

This clonotype was seen at least ten times. This chain joins TRBV19 and TRBJ2-5; 7 bases are a match to TRBD1. The germline V gene has CDR1 LNHDA and CDR2 SQIVND (reference sequence). There are 15 residues in the CDR3. After removal of 2 bases from V and 4 bases from J, the junction contained 7 bases not matched to a gene. As DNA, the CDR3 is TGTGCCAGTAGTATATTACACCGACAGGGAGAGACCCAGTACTTC. This gives the protein CASSILHRQGETQYF.

This clonotype showed up just a few times. The gene calls are TRBV9 and TRBJ1-6; D may be TRBD1 (6 bases). V lost 3 bases to trimming and J lost 7 bases, with 11 bases between them. Germline CDR1 is SGDLS and CDR2 is YYNGEE. The CDR3 spans 14 residues. CDR3 DNA: TGTGCCAGCAGCGCGGACAGCTCCAATTCACCCCTCCACTTT. It yields the protein CASSADSSNSPLHF.

In this sample, this clonotype turned up many times. The chain has TRBV20-1 and TRBJ2-3; D is uncertain. The CDR3 covers 13 residues. V lost 5 bases, J lost 1 base, and 10 bases lay in between. CDR1 is DFQATT, CDR2 SNEGSKA, per germline (reference sequence). CDR3: CSASLPGTDTQYF. DNA of the CDR3: TGCAGTGCTTCTCTTCCGGGCACAGATACGCAGTATTTT.

In its sample, this clonotype was seen many times. The CDR3 protein is CASSDSGTTGNNEQFF. The DNA for the CDR3 is TGTGCCAGCAGCGACTCCGGGACTACCGGAAACAATGAGCAGTTCTTC. The chain recombines TRBV7-8 with TRBJ2-1, with 7 bases matching TRBD2. Trimming removed 5 bases from V and 5 bases from J; junction bases left unmatched: 12. Germline loops: CDR1 SGHVS, CDR2 FQNEAQ. The CDR3 totals 16 residues. Full variable domain (missing parts from reference TRBV7-8 and TRBJ2-1): GAGVSQSPRYKVAKRGQDVALRCDPISGHVSLFWYQQALGQGPEFLTYFQNEAQLDKSGLPSDRFFAERPEGSVSTLKIQRTQQEDSAVYLCASSDSGTTGNNEQFFGPGTRLTVL.

This clonotype was picked up many times. This chain connects TRBV9 to TRBJ1-4; TRBD1 is a possible D gene (6 bases). Germline assignment: CDR1 SGDLS and CDR2 YYNGEE. The CDR3 covers 14 residues. V was shortened by 7 bases and J by 8 bases, with 18 bases between the two germline ends. CDR3 in amino acids: CASSPGGAGEKLFF. The CDR3 DNA reads as TGTGCCAGCTCCCCCGGGGGGGCGGGCGAAAAACTGTTTTTT.

This chain connects TRBV5-1 to TRBJ2-7; a weak D match, TRBD1 (5 bases). The germline V gene has CDR1 SGHRS and CDR2 YFSETQ. This CDR3 is 15 amino acids long. Trimming stripped 4 bases from V and 1 base from J, with 15 bases between. For the CDR3, the DNA is TGCGCCAGCAGCCAAGACAGCTTCGATTCCTACGAGCAGTACTTC. It encodes CASSQDSFDSYEQYF.

This clonotype was observed many times. The V call is TRBV7-2, the J call TRBJ2-1, with 10 bases identical to TRBD2. Per germline, CDR1 SGHTA and CDR2 FQGNSA. With 5 bases clipped from V and 5 bases from J, the junction kept 6 bases outside the gene matches. CDR3 length equals 15 residues. The CDR3 nucleotides are TGTGCCAGCAGCAGGCAAGCGGGAGGGAACAATGAGCAGTTCTTC. This codes for CASSRQAGGNNEQFF.

At least ten counts were recorded for this clonotype. The J gene is TRBJ2-3, the V gene TRBV20-1, with TRBD1 matching 8 bases. Trimming took 0 bases from V and 4 from J; bases not matched to a gene: 6. Germline V gene sequence: CDR1 DFQATT, CDR2 SNEGSKA (reference sequence). The CDR3 consists of 15 residues. CDR3 in DNA: TGCAGTGCTAGAGACCGGACAGGGTTGGCAGATACGCAGTATTTT. Amino acid sequence: CSARDRTGLADTQYF.

There are many counts of this clonotype. V is TRBV12-3 or TRBV12-4 and J is TRBJ2-7; unclear D gene. The CDR3 is made up of 13 amino acids. Trimming shortened V by 1 base and J by 3 bases, and 7 bases separated the two germline ends. This chain's CDR3 is CASSLGQYYEQYF. The DNA for the CDR3 is TGTGCCAGCAGTTTAGGGCAATACTACGAGCAGTACTTC.

This clonotype has ten or more counts. V gene TRBV7-9 combines with J gene TRBJ2-3; D unresolved. V was clipped by 8 bases and J by 2 bases, with 20 bases between them. The CDR3 has 16 amino acids. CDR1 and CDR2 (germline): SEHNR, FQNEAQ (reference sequence). CDR3 DNA sequence: TGTGCCAGCCTCCCTGGGCAGAGTTTGTTCACAGATACGCAGTATTTT. Protein sequence: CASLPGQSLFTDTQYF.

The gene calls are TRBV28 and TRBJ2-1, with 10 bases matching TRBD2. Germline loops: CDR1 MDHEN, CDR2 SYDVKM. The CDR3 has 16 residues. V lost 0 bases to trimming and J lost 8 bases; unmatched junction nucleotides: 7. The CDR3 DNA reads TGTGCCAGCAGTTTATGGGCTAGCGGGGGAGGCCATGAGCAGTTCTTC. Encoded protein: CASSLWASGGGHEQFF.

This clonotype turned up a few times. This sequence joins TRBV5-1 and TRBJ2-3, with 7 bases identical to TRBD1. Germline V lookup: CDR1 SGHRS, CDR2 YFSETQ. V shed 8 bases and J 6 bases; nucleotides not matched to a gene: 12. The CDR3 runs 14 residues. The CDR3, as DNA: TGCGCCAGTTCCTACTCGACAGGGACCGATACGCAGTATTTT. It translates to CASSYSTGTDTQYF.

This clonotype was observed a few times. V usage is TRBV19 and J usage is TRBJ2-7; D call uncertain. Trimming removed 0 bases at V and 5 bases at J, with 5 bases between. Germline CDR1 is LNHDA and CDR2 is SQIVND (reference sequence). The CDR3 runs to 12 residues. CDR3 nucleotides: TGTGCCAGTAGTATAGACAGCCACGAGCAGTACTTC. Protein sequence: CASSIDSHEQYF. The complete variable domain, with remaining parts taken from reference TRBV19 and TRBJ2-7, reads DGGITQSPKYLFRKEGQNVTLSCEQNLNHDAMYWYRQDPGQGLRLIYYSQIVNDFQKGDIAEGYSVSREKKESFPLTVTSAQKNPTAFYLCASSIDSHEQYFGPGTRLTVT.

This clonotype was counted between two and nine times. The V and J genes are TRBV28 and TRBJ2-7; weak D call: TRBD2 (5 bases). Germline values: CDR1 MDHEN, CDR2 SYDVKM. Trimming pared 5 bases from V and 2 bases from J, leaving 16 bases between. The CDR3 runs 15 residues. CDR3 coding DNA: TGTGCCAGCAGTCCCGGCAGCGGAGGTCCCTACGAGCAGTACTTC. Protein sequence: CASSPGSGGPYEQYF.

In this sample, this clonotype turned up many times. The chain combines TRBV6-4 with TRBJ2-3; 9 bases match TRBD2. J lost 4 bases, V lost 5 bases, and 4 bases had no gene match. The CDR3 sequence is 14 residues long. Germline loops: CDR1 MRHNA, CDR2 SNTAGT. The CDR3 nucleotides are TGTGCCAGCAGTCCCGCGGGGGGGCCAGATACGCAGTATTTT. It specifies CASSPAGGPDTQYF.

The J gene is TRBJ2-1, the V gene TRBV7-9; 7 positions match TRBD1. Losses at the gene ends were 6 bases for V and 10 bases for J; bases not matched to a gene: 6. The CDR3 length is 12 residues. CDR1 is SEHNR and CDR2 is FQNEAQ in the germline V gene (reference sequence). CDR3 region: CASRVLGGEQFF. CDR3 sequence (DNA): TGTGCCAGCAGGGTATTAGGGGGCGAGCAGTTCTTC.

In its sample, this clonotype was seen a few times. V is TRBV3-1 and J is TRBJ2-7; TRBD2 matches at 13 bases. CDR3 length: 16 amino acids. The ends lost 10 bases at V and 3 bases at J; junction bases unmatched: 12. Germline values: CDR1 LGHDT, CDR2 YNNKEL (reference sequence). This chain's CDR3 is CATGRLAGGSHYEQYF. The DNA for the CDR3 is TGTGCCACAGGCCGACTAGCGGGGGGATCCCACTACGAGCAGTACTTC.

The chain couples TRBV7-9 to TRBJ2-7; 8 bases match TRBD2. V shed 1 base, J shed 4 bases, and the junction held 6 bases outside the gene matches. CDR1 SEHNR and CDR2 FQNEAQ come from the germline V gene (reference sequence). This CDR3 has 15 residues. This CDR3 reads CASSLVAGGPYEQYF. CDR3 bases: TGTGCCAGCAGCTTAGTCGCGGGGGGCCCGTACGAGCAGTACTTC. Based on the CDR3 plus reference TRBV7-9 and TRBJ2-7, the full variable domain is DTGVSQNPRHKITKRGQNVTFRCDPISEHNRLYWYRQTLGQGPEFLTYFQNEAQLEKSRLLSDRFSAERPKGSFSTLEIQRTEQGDSAMYLCASSLVAGGPYEQYFGPGTRLTVT.

This sequence joins TRBV10-3 and TRBJ2-7; D uncertain. The V end was cut by 6 bases, the J end by 3 bases, with 15 bases between. Germline CDR1 is ENHRY and CDR2 is SYGVKD. This CDR3 is built from 14 residues. The CDR3: CAIRKGPGDYEQYF. The CDR3 DNA is TGTGCCATCAGGAAAGGCCCTGGGGACTACGAGCAGTACTTC.

This clonotype was found many times. The rearrangement uses TRBV13 and TRBJ1-5, with D unclear. This CDR3 has 15 residues. V gave up 4 bases and J gave up 2 bases, with 12 bases separating them. CDR1 and CDR2 (germline): PRHDT, FYEKMQ (reference sequence). The CDR3 bases are TGTGCCAGCAGCTCTGCCGCCGCGGGCAATCAGCCCCAGCATTTT. Encoded protein: CASSSAAAGNQPQHF.

V is TRBV7-9 and J is TRBJ1-5, with TRBD1 matching over 7 bases. Germline CDR1 reads SEHNR; CDR2 reads FQNEAQ (reference sequence). This CDR3 region has 14 residues. The V gene end was trimmed by 5 bases and the J gene end by 4 bases; junction bases not matched to a gene: 5. CDR3 sequence (DNA): TGTGCCAGCAGCACCGCGACAGGGAATCAGCCCCAGCATTTT. Its protein product is CASSTATGNQPQHF.

CDR3 in DNA: TGCAGCGTACGCGGCGGGAGGGGATCCTACGAGCAGTACTTC. It codes for CSVRGGRGSYEQYF. The gene calls are TRBV29-1 and TRBJ2-7, with 9 bases aligning to TRBD2. Germline CDR1 SQVTM, CDR2 ANQGSEA. This CDR3 spans 14 amino acids. Germline trimming cut 6 bases from V and 1 base from J; bases unmatched to any gene: 7.

In its sample, this clonotype was seen many times. CDR3 region: CATSDFAGQGKGEQFF. The DNA for the CDR3 is TGTGCCACCAGTGATTTTGCGGGACAGGGGAAGGGTGAGCAGTTCTTC. The chain recombines TRBV24-1 with TRBJ2-1; 10 bases fit TRBD1. The CDR3 contains 16 residues. The ends lost 1 base at V and 9 bases at J; junction bases unmatched: 8. Germline loops: CDR1 KGHDR, CDR2 SFDVKD.

This clonotype was recorded many times. The rearrangement links TRBV7-9 to TRBJ1-5, with D unclear. This CDR3 is built from 14 residues. Trimming cost V 5 bases and J 3 bases, with 11 bases left between them. Germline assignment: CDR1 SEHNR and CDR2 FQNEAQ (reference sequence). The CDR3 loop is CASSPPGLNQPQHF. DNA for the CDR3: TGTGCCAGCAGCCCCCCCGGACTCAATCAGCCCCAGCATTTT.

There are many counts of this clonotype. The chain is built from TRBV7-6 and TRBJ2-5; D unresolved. V lost 8 bases, J lost 0 bases, and 22 bases lay in between. CDR1 is SGHVS and CDR2 is FNYEAQ in the germline V gene. This CDR3 is 17 amino acids long. CDR3 residues: CASGNPPGPRDQETQYF. For the CDR3, the DNA is TGTGCCAGCGGGAACCCCCCCGGCCCCCGCGACCAAGAGACCCAGTACTTC.

This sequence joins TRBV7-9 and TRBJ1-3; D ambiguous. CDR1 and CDR2 (germline): SEHNR, FQNEAQ (reference sequence). This CDR3 has 11 amino acids. Trimming pared 6 bases from V and 7 bases from J, leaving 7 bases between. The CDR3 DNA reads as TGTGCCAGCAGACTGGGCAACACCATATATTTT. It encodes CASRLGNTIYF.

The sample holds many counts of this clonotype. J is TRBJ1-6 and V is TRBV25-1; no firm D call. V shed 4 bases and J shed 5 bases, with 9 bases lying between them. The CDR3 is 14 residues long. Germline lookup yields CDR1 MGHDK and CDR2 SYGVNS. The CDR3 region is CASSGNPNNSPLHF. CDR3 coding DNA: TGTGCCAGCAGTGGGAACCCGAATAATTCACCCCTCCACTTT.

This clonotype was seen a few times. V usage is TRBV27 and J usage is TRBJ2-3, with TRBD2 identical over 7 bases. Germline assignment: CDR1 MNHEY and CDR2 SMNVEV (reference sequence). CDR3 size: 17 residues. J was trimmed by 8 bases and V by 0 bases; bases with no gene match: 14. CDR3 in DNA: TGTGCCAGCAGTTTATCGACAGCGGGACTCACTCGTGGTACGCAGTATTTT. Translation: CASSLSTAGLTRGTQYF.

For the CDR3, the DNA is TGCAGTGCTTGGACAGTATATTATGGCTACACCTTC. This gives the protein CSAWTVYYGYTF. The chain employs TRBV20-1 and TRBJ1-2, with D perhaps TRBD1 (6 bases). V lost 5 bases and J 5 bases, leaving 12 bases between the germline ends. Germline V gene sequence: CDR1 DFQATT, CDR2 SNEGSKA (reference sequence). CDR3 size: 12 residues.

This clonotype has more than one count but fewer than ten. J is TRBJ1-5 and V is TRBV2; 11 bases map to TRBD1. This CDR3 contains 15 residues. V trimming: 7 bases; J trimming: 4 bases; junction bases outside the gene matches: 6. Germline-derived CDR1 and CDR2 are SNHLY and FYNNEI. The CDR3 sequence is CASIPGQGGNQPQHF. DNA for the CDR3: TGTGCCAGCATTCCGGGACAGGGGGGGAATCAGCCCCAGCATTTT.

This clonotype was observed a few times. V gene TRBV29-1 combines with J gene TRBJ1-1; D gene unclear. Looked up from germline, CDR1 is SQVTM and CDR2 is ANQGSEA. The CDR3 is 14 residues long. The V gene lost 5 bases and the J gene lost 3 bases, with 16 bases spanning the gap. DNA for the CDR3: TGCAGCGTTTCTGGGCTCAGTGGGGACACTGAAGCTTTCTTT. This translates into CSVSGLSGDTEAFF.